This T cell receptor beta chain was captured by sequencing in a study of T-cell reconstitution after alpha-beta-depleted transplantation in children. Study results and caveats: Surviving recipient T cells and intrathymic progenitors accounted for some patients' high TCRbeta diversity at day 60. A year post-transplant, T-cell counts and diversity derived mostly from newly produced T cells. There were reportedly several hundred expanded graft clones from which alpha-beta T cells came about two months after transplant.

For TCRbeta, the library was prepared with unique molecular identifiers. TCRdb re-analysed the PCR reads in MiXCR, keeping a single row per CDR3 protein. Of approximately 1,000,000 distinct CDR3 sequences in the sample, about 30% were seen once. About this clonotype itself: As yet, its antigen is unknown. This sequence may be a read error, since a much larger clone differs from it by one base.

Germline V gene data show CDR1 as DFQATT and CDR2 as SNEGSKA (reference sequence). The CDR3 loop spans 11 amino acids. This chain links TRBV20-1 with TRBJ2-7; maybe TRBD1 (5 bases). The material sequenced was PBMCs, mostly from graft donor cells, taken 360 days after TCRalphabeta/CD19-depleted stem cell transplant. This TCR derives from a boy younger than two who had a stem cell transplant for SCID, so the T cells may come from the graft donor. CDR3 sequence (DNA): TGCAGTGCGAAAGACAGCTACGAGCGGTACTTC. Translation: CSAKDSYERYF.